These 18 T cell receptor beta chains came from one sample sequenced in a study of blood T cell repertoires in COVID-19. The protocol was immunoSEQ multiplex PCR, while the TCRdb copy is restricted to in-frame clones and leaves out a portion. The top ten clones hold more than 5% of a sample with 95,000 to 150,000 clones, roughly four fifths of them seen once. Sequenced: peripheral blood. Receptor source: a man between 60 and 75 years old with acute or convalescent COVID-19.

V gene TRBV6-2 or TRBV6-3 combines with J gene TRBJ2-5, with 11 bases identical to TRBD2. Trimming took 5 bases from V and 4 from J; bases not matched to a gene: 6. Germline V gene sequence: CDR1 MNHEY, CDR2 SVGEGT. The CDR3 length is 15 residues. This CDR3 is CASSNQGLAGETQYF. Written as DNA, the CDR3 is TGTGCCAGCAGTAACCAAGGACTAGCGGGAGAGACCCAGTACTTC.

The table lists this clone with a few counts. This chain uses TRBV5-4 with TRBJ2-3; possible D gene TRBD2, 6 bases. V lost 3 bases to trimming and J lost 0 bases, with 20 bases between them. Per germline, CDR1 SGHNT and CDR2 YYREEE (reference sequence). The CDR3 extends over 18 amino acids. The CDR3, as DNA: TGTGCCAGCAGCTCCGGGGGACTCGTTGACACTAGCACAGATACGCAGTATTTT. Translation: CASSSGGLVDTSTDTQYF.

The chain combines TRBV4-1 with TRBJ2-1; a possible D gene is TRBD1 (5 bases). The germline CDR1 and CDR2 sequences are MGHRA and YSYEKL. V gave up 0 bases and J gave up 6 bases, with 6 bases separating them. The CDR3 has 13 residues. As DNA, the CDR3 is TGCGCCAGCAGCCAAGATGGGGCCAATGAGCAGTTCTTC. This encodes CASSQDGANEQFF.

V and J are TRBV3-1 (or the pseudogene TRBV3-2) and TRBJ2-7, with TRBD2 identical over 10 bases. Trimming removed 0 bases from V and 5 bases from J; junction bases left unmatched: 7. Germline V gene data show CDR1 as LGHDT and CDR2 as YNNKEL (reference sequence). CDR3 length equals 16 residues. CDR3 in DNA: TGTGCCAGCAGCCAAGACTCTAGCGGGAGTTCCCACGAGCAGTACTTC. This translates into CASSQDSSGSSHEQYF.

V gene TRBV30 combines with J gene TRBJ2-3, with D perhaps TRBD2 (6 bases). CDR3 size: 15 residues. The germline V and J ends were trimmed by 5 bases and 5 bases, with 20 bases remaining between them. Germline CDR1 GTSNPN, CDR2 SVGIG (reference sequence). DNA of the CDR3: TGTGCCTGGTCAAACCGGGACTGGGGCATAGATACGCAGTATTTT. Residues: CAWSNRDWGIDTQYF.

The CDR3 region is CATGTTRGENEGELFF. DNA for the CDR3: TGTGCCACCGGGACGACGCGGGGGGAAAACGAAGGGGAGCTGTTTTTT. This rearrangement joins TRBV15 to TRBJ2-2; TRBD2 aligns across 8 bases. Trimming took 8 bases from V and 8 from J; bases not matched to a gene: 16. The CDR3 has 16 residues. Germline CDR1 LNHNV, CDR2 YYDKDF (reference sequence).

The J gene is TRBJ2-1, the V gene TRBV19, with D possibly TRBD2 on 5 matching bases. Trimming shortened V by 6 bases and J by 3 bases, and 15 bases separated the two germline ends. The CDR3 is 15 residues long. CDR1 and CDR2 (germline): LNHDA, SQIVND (reference sequence). Here the CDR3 DNA reads TGTGCCAGTAGCGAAAAAAAGCGGCACTACAATGAGCAGTTCTTC. Translated, it gives CASSEKKRHYNEQFF.

This clone has just a few counts. The chain links TRBV7-9 to TRBJ2-7; the match to TRBD2 covers 9 bases. The CDR3 covers 15 residues. Trimming at V came to 2 bases and at J to 4 bases, leaving 6 bases not matched to a gene. Germline CDR1 and CDR2: SEHNR and FQNEAQ (reference sequence). CDR3 in amino acids: CASSLISGRTYEQYF. The CDR3 DNA reads TGTGCCAGCAGCTTAATTAGCGGGAGAACTTACGAGCAGTACTTC.

This clone was recorded a few times. The genes are TRBV3-1 (or the pseudogene TRBV3-2) and TRBJ2-7; 8 bases fit TRBD1. This CDR3 region has 15 residues. Germline lookup yields CDR1 LGHDT and CDR2 YNNKEL (reference sequence). V lost 1 base and J lost 1; bases outside the gene matches: 3. CDR3 protein: CASSQARGLSYEQYF. In DNA form, the CDR3 reads TGTGCCAGCAGCCAAGCCAGGGGGCTTTCCTACGAGCAGTACTTC.

The chain combines TRBV2 with TRBJ1-1; TRBD1 matches at 8 bases. Losses at the gene ends were 6 bases for V and 1 base for J; bases not matched to a gene: 7. The CDR3 spans 15 residues. Germline V gene lookup returns CDR1 SNHLY and CDR2 FYNNEI. CDR3 sequence: CASSKTGTGNTEAFF. For the CDR3, the DNA is TGTGCCAGCAGCAAAACCGGGACAGGGAACACTGAAGCTTTCTTT.

This rearrangement joins TRBV6-4 to TRBJ2-1, with 7 bases matching TRBD1. J was trimmed by 10 bases and V by 5 bases; bases with no gene match: 8. The germline CDR1 and CDR2 sequences are MRHNA and SNTAGT. The CDR3 loop spans 13 amino acids. The DNA of the CDR3 is TGTGCCAGCAGTTCTACAGGGGTGGGAGAGCAGTTCTTC. This translates into CASSSTGVGEQFF.

This sequence joins TRBV30 and TRBJ1-2; TRBD1 matches 7 bases. Germline V gene sequence: CDR1 GTSNPN, CDR2 SVGIG (reference sequence). The J segment lost 1 base and the V segment lost 1 base, leaving 6 bases of the junction unmatched. This CDR3 contains 15 residues. The CDR3 spells CAWSEIGTVNYGYTF. CDR3 nucleotide sequence: TGTGCCTGGAGTGAGATTGGGACAGTTAACTATGGCTACACCTTC.

The CDR3 protein is CATSVGIDYGYTF. The CDR3 DNA reads as TGTGCCACGTCCGTGGGCATCGACTATGGCTACACCTTC. The chain combines TRBV15 with TRBJ1-2; D not resolved. This CDR3 comprises 13 residues. V lost 9 bases to trimming and J lost 3 bases, with 14 bases between them. Germline CDR1 and CDR2: LNHNV and YYDKDF (reference sequence).

The J gene is TRBJ1-2, the V gene TRBV7-2, with 7 bases lining up with TRBD1. The J segment lost 8 bases and the V segment lost 4 bases, leaving 13 bases of the junction unmatched. Germline V gene sequence: CDR1 SGHTA, CDR2 FQGNSA. This CDR3 contains 15 residues. CDR3 region: CASSSRGGASSGYTF. The CDR3 DNA reads TGTGCCAGCAGCTCCAGAGGGGGCGCGTCCTCAGGCTACACCTTC.

There are a few counts of this clone. This chain joins TRBV27 and TRBJ2-7; D is undetermined. This CDR3 contains 13 residues. The germline CDR1 and CDR2 sequences are MNHEY and SMNVEV (reference sequence). V was shortened by 2 bases and J by 9 bases, with 14 bases between the two germline ends. CDR3 amino acids: CASSLNGEPVQYF. The DNA for the CDR3 is TGTGCCAGCAGTTTAAATGGAGAACCGGTGCAGTACTTC.

The chain combines TRBV15 with TRBJ1-5; tentative D call: TRBD1 (5 bases). The CDR3 has 14 amino acids. CDR1 is LNHNV and CDR2 is YYDKDF in the germline V gene (reference sequence). V lost 0 bases and J lost 7, with 10 bases in between. CDR3 residues: CATSREGRAQPQHF. The DNA for the CDR3 is TGTGCCACCAGCAGAGAGGGCAGGGCCCAGCCCCAGCATTTT.

J is TRBJ2-1 and V is TRBV5-1; D unclear. Trimming shortened V by 4 bases and J by 9 bases, and 14 bases separated the two germline ends. The CDR3 spans 13 residues. CDR1 is SGHRS and CDR2 is YFSETQ in the germline V gene. CDR3 sequence: CASSQAVKTEQFF. The CDR3 region has the DNA TGCGCCAGCAGCCAGGCCGTTAAGACTGAGCAGTTCTTC. The full variable domain, its missing parts supplied by reference TRBV5-1 and TRBJ2-1, is KAGVTQTPRYLIKTRGQQVTLSCSPISGHRSVSWYQQTPGQGLQFLFEYFSETQRNKGNFPGRFSGRQFSNSRSEMNVSTLELGDSALYLCASSQAVKTEQFFGPGTRLTVL.

This clone was observed a handful of times. The chain combines TRBV5-1 with TRBJ1-2; D remains ambiguous. Germline values: CDR1 SGHRS, CDR2 YFSETQ. V dropped 0 bases and J dropped 7 bases, with 13 bases sitting between them. This CDR3 region has 14 residues. In DNA, the CDR3 is TGCGCCAGCAGCTTGGCCCTATCCGGTGGTGGCTACACCTTC. Amino acid sequence: CASSLALSGGGYTF.